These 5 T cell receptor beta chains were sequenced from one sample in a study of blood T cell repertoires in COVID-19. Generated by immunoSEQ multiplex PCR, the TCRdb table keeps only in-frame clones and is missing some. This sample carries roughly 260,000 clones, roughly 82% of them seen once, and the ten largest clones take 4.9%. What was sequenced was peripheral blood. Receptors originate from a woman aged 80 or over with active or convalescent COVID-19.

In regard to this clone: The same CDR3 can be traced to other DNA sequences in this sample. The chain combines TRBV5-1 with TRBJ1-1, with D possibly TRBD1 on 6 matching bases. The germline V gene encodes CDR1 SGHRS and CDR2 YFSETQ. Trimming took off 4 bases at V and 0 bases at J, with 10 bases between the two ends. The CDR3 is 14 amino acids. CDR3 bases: TGCGCCAGCAGCCTGACAGGAATGAACACTGAAGCTTTCTTT. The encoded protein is CASSLTGMNTEAFF.

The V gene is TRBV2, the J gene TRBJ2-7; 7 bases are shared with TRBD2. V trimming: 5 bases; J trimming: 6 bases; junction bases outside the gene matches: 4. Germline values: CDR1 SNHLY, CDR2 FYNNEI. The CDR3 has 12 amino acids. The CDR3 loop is CASSRERGEQYF. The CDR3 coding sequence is TGTGCCAGCAGTCGTGAGCGGGGCGAGCAGTACTTC. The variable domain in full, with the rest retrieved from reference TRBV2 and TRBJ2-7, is EPEVTQTPSHQVTQMGQEVILRCVPISNHLYFYWYRQILGQKVEFLVSFYNNEISEKSEIFDDQFSVERPDGSNFTLKIRSTKLEDSAMYFCASSRERGEQYFGPGTRLTVT.

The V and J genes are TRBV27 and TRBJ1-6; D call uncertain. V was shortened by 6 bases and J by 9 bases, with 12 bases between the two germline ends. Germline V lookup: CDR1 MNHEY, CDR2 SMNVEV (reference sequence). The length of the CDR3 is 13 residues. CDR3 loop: CASRRSMGSPLHF. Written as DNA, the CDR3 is TGTGCCAGCAGGAGGAGTATGGGTTCACCCCTCCACTTT.

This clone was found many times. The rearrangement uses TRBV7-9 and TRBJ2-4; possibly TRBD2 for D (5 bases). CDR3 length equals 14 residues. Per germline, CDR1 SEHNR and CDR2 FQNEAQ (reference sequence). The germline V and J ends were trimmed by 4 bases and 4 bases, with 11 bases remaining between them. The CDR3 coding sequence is TGTGCCAGCAGCTCTCGGGGTGGTAAAAACATTCAGTACTTC. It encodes CASSSRGGKNIQYF.

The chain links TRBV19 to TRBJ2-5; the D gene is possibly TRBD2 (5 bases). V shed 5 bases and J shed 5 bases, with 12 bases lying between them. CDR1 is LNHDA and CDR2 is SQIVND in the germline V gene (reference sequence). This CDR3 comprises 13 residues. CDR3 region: CASSGSARETQYF. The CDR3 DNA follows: TGTGCCAGTAGTGGGAGCGCTCGGGAGACCCAGTACTTC. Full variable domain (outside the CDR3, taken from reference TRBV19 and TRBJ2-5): DGGITQSPKYLFRKEGQNVTLSCEQNLNHDAMYWYRQDPGQGLRLIYYSQIVNDFQKGDIAEGYSVSREKKESFPLTVTSAQKNPTAFYLCASSGSARETQYFGPGTRLLVL.